The next 27 T cell receptor beta chains were all read from a single sample in a study of T cells in narcolepsy. Method: immunoSEQ multiplex PCR; TCRdb's copy keeps in-frame clones and lacks some. The sample records 30,000 to 35,000 clones, 83% being singletons. Sequencing was carried out using CD45RA- memory CD4+ T cells from PBMCs. The origin of the receptors is a human donor with narcolepsy.

This clone was detected only a few times. V gene TRBV6-1 combines with J gene TRBJ1-3; unclear D gene. V shed 2 bases and J shed 0 bases, with 8 bases lying between them. The CDR3 consists of 15 residues. Germline CDR1 is MNHNS and CDR2 is SASEGT. CDR3 in DNA: TGTGCCAGCAGTGAAATGGCGATCTCTGGAAACACCATATATTTT. It encodes CASSEMAISGNTIYF.

As for this clone: Relative to the germline gene, one junction end is altered; a read error may explain this. The V and J genes are TRBV5-4 and TRBJ1-1; D may be TRBD1 (5 bases). Germline V gene sequence: CDR1 SGHNT, CDR2 YYREEE (reference sequence). The length of the CDR3 is 16 residues. Here the CDR3 reads CACSLGGRTMNTEAFF. Here the CDR3 DNA reads TGTGCCTGCAGCTTGGGGGGACGGACCATGAACACTGAAGCTTTCTTT.

This chain uses TRBV5-1 with TRBJ2-7, with a weak D call TRBD2 (6 bases). This CDR3 comprises 13 residues. Germline V gene sequence: CDR1 SGHRS, CDR2 YFSETQ. The V end was cut by 6 bases, the J end by 2 bases, with 12 bases between. CDR3 loop: CASTPGGTYEQYF. The DNA for the CDR3 is TGCGCCAGCACCCCCGGGGGTACCTACGAGCAGTACTTC.

The chain has TRBV2 and TRBJ1-5; D perhaps matches TRBD1 (6 bases). Trimming took 8 bases from V and 6 from J, leaving 11 bases between them. Germline V gene data show CDR1 as SNHLY and CDR2 as FYNNEI. This CDR3 has 12 residues. This CDR3 is CASRARGQPQHF. In DNA form, the CDR3 reads TGTGCCAGCCGGGCCAGGGGTCAGCCCCAGCATTTT.

This clone was picked up a small number of times. The V and J genes are TRBV5-8 and TRBJ1-1, with D possibly matching TRBD1 (5 bases). Germline lookup yields CDR1 SGHTS and CDR2 YDEGEE. This CDR3 is 15 amino acids long. The V and J ends lost 3 bases and 0 bases respectively, with 12 bases between them. Written as DNA, the CDR3 is TGTGCCAGCAGCTCCCGGACACCCATGAACACTGAAGCTTTCTTT. Its translation: CASSSRTPMNTEAFF.

V is TRBV5-1 and J is TRBJ1-2, with D perhaps TRBD1 (5 bases). Trimming removed 4 bases from V and 8 bases from J, with 24 bases in between. Germline lookup yields CDR1 SGHRS and CDR2 YFSETQ. This CDR3 spans 16 amino acids. Written as DNA, the CDR3 is TGCGCCAGCAGCAGGGCAGAAGGAGGCAGGGCGGGAGGCTACACCTTC. It specifies CASSRAEGGRAGGYTF.

V is TRBV6-5 and J is TRBJ2-7; 10 bases fit TRBD1. Losses at the gene ends were 7 bases for V and 2 bases for J; bases not matched to a gene: 8. Germline loops: CDR1 MNHEY, CDR2 SVGAGI. The CDR3 contains 15 residues. CDR3 nucleotide sequence: TGTGCCAGCACTCGAATGGGACAGGGGACCTACGAGCAGTACTTC. It translates to CASTRMGQGTYEQYF.

This chain links TRBV2 with TRBJ2-5; D perhaps matches TRBD2 (5 bases). CDR1 and CDR2 from the germline V gene are SNHLY and FYNNEI. Trimming removed 6 bases at V and 1 base at J, with 12 bases between. The CDR3 loop spans 14 amino acids. In DNA, the CDR3 is TGTGCCAGCAGGGTCGGACTGGGCCAAGAGACCCAGTACTTC. Amino acids: CASRVGLGQETQYF.

This clone was observed a single time. This chain joins TRBV6-1 and TRBJ1-2; D remains ambiguous. This CDR3 has 15 residues. Trimming removed 1 base from V and 3 bases from J, with 12 bases in between. Germline V gene lookup returns CDR1 MNHNS and CDR2 SASEGT. The CDR3 DNA is TGTGCCAGCAGTGAAGTGTCCAAGCCTCACTATGGCTACACCTTC. It encodes CASSEVSKPHYGYTF.

V gene TRBV19 combines with J gene TRBJ1-2; D may be TRBD1 (5 bases). CDR3 size: 12 residues. Looked up from germline, CDR1 is LNHDA and CDR2 is SQIVND (reference sequence). The CDR3 is CGSGFGNYGYTF. For the CDR3, the DNA is TGTGGTTCAGGGTTTGGTAACTATGGCTACACCTTC.

V gene TRBV30 combines with J gene TRBJ1-4; D ambiguous. Per the germline V gene, CDR1 is GTSNPN and CDR2 is SVGIG (reference sequence). The CDR3 length is 13 residues. Trimming shortened V by 3 bases and J by 7 bases, and 12 bases separated the two germline ends. CDR3 residues: CAWRGGRGEKLFF. The DNA of the CDR3 is TGTGCCTGGAGGGGAGGGCGAGGTGAAAAACTGTTTTTT. Full variable domain (missing parts from reference TRBV30 and TRBJ1-4): SQTIHQWPATLVQPVGSPLSLECTVEGTSNPNLYWYRQAAGRGLQLLFYSVGIGQISSEVPQNLSASRPQDRQFILSSKKLLLSDSGFYLCAWRGGRGEKLFFGSGTQLSVL.

V gene TRBV5-6 combines with J gene TRBJ2-1; a weak D match, TRBD1 (6 bases). The CDR3 spans 18 residues. With 0 bases removed from V and 0 bases from J, the gap between germline ends came to 16 bases. The germline gives CDR1 SGHDT, CDR2 YYEEEE. The CDR3 is CASSLEGPQGSSYNEQFF. CDR3 DNA sequence: TGTGCCAGCAGCTTGGAGGGGCCACAGGGAAGCTCCTACAATGAGCAGTTCTTC.

V usage is TRBV4-1 and J usage is TRBJ2-7; D uncertain. This CDR3 comprises 15 residues. The V end was cut by 0 bases, the J end by 0 bases, with 9 bases between. Germline V gene sequence: CDR1 MGHRA, CDR2 YSYEKL. The CDR3 sequence: CASSQDLVGSYEQYF. Written as DNA, the CDR3 is TGCGCCAGCAGCCAAGATCTCGTCGGCTCCTACGAGCAGTACTTC.

V and J are TRBV5-6 and TRBJ2-2; D is unresolved. CDR3 size: 14 residues. Trimming removed 1 base at V and 3 bases at J, with 7 bases between. The germline V gene encodes CDR1 SGHDT and CDR2 YYEEEE. The chain's CDR3 is CASSLPAHTGELFF. The DNA of the CDR3 is TGTGCCAGCAGCTTGCCAGCCCACACCGGGGAGCTGTTTTTT.

The V gene is TRBV19, the J gene TRBJ2-3; the D gene is possibly TRBD2 (5 bases). V lost 6 bases, J lost 3 bases, and 10 bases lay in between. The CDR3 sequence is 13 residues long. CDR1 and CDR2 (germline): LNHDA, SQIVND (reference sequence). DNA for the CDR3: TGTGCCAGTAGGGACTCCGGTACAGATACGCAGTATTTT. Protein: CASRDSGTDTQYF.

This chain joins TRBV5-6 and TRBJ1-4; TRBD1 might be the D (5 bases). Germline-derived CDR1 and CDR2 are SGHDT and YYEEEE. Trimming removed 2 bases at V and 0 bases at J, with 17 bases between. This CDR3 is 18 amino acids long. The CDR3 protein is CASSFFTGEAATNEKLFF. CDR3 nucleotide sequence: TGTGCCAGCAGCTTTTTTACGGGGGAGGCGGCAACTAATGAAAAACTGTTTTTT.

The chain has TRBV6-1 and TRBJ1-2; D perhaps matches TRBD1 (6 bases). V was clipped by 8 bases and J by 1 base, with 14 bases between them. There are 14 residues in the CDR3. Germline V gives CDR1 MNHNS, CDR2 SASEGT. CDR3 region: CASRRQEVNYGYTF. Written as DNA, the CDR3 is TGTGCCAGCCGTAGACAGGAGGTTAACTATGGCTACACCTTC.

This clone was found a few times. The sample has other DNA sequences that encode this CDR3 too. The chain combines TRBV25-1 with TRBJ2-3; 8 nucleotides align to TRBD2. CDR3 length: 13 amino acids. The germline CDR1 and CDR2 sequences are MGHDK and SYGVNS. V shed 6 bases, J shed 1 base, and the junction held 0 bases outside the gene matches. This CDR3 reads CASRRGGTDTQYF. The CDR3 region has the DNA TGTGCCAGCAGGCGGGGGGGCACAGATACGCAGTATTTT. Together with reference TRBV25-1 and TRBJ2-3, the CDR3 gives the full variable domain: EADIYQTPRYLVIGTGKKITLECSQTMGHDKMYWYQQDPGMELHLIHYSYGVNSTEKGDLSSESTVSRIRTEHFPLTLESARPSHTSQYLCASRRGGTDTQYFGPGTRLTVL.

This clone came up once. The rearrangement uses TRBV20-1 and TRBJ2-1; no clear D. The CDR3 is 11 amino acids. The germline V gene encodes CDR1 DFQATT and CDR2 SNEGSKA (reference sequence). V was pared by 2 bases and J by 5 bases, with 4 bases between. The CDR3 protein is CSARMDNEQFF. DNA of the CDR3: TGCAGTGCTAGAATGGACAATGAGCAGTTCTTC.

The chain joins TRBV6-5 to TRBJ2-3; D gene ambiguous. V gave up 5 bases and J gave up 8 bases, with 8 bases separating them. Germline values: CDR1 MNHEY, CDR2 SVGAGI. This CDR3 spans 11 amino acids. CDR3 nucleotides: TGTGCCAGCAGTGTCGGCGGTACGCAGTATTTT. Translation gives CASSVGGTQYF.

The genes are TRBV5-1 and TRBJ2-6; perhaps TRBD2 as D (6 bases). The CDR3 is 17 amino acids. Deletions cut 3 bases from V and 4 bases from J, with 17 bases between. Germline assignment: CDR1 SGHRS and CDR2 YFSETQ. The CDR3 region is CASSWRLGAGGANVLTF. CDR3 nucleotides: TGCGCCAGCAGCTGGCGTTTAGGGGCGGGAGGGGCCAACGTCCTGACTTTC.

V is TRBV4-1 and J is TRBJ2-3; D not resolved. The germline V gene encodes CDR1 MGHRA and CDR2 YSYEKL. This CDR3 contains 16 residues. Trimming pared 0 bases from V and 2 bases from J, leaving 12 bases between. CDR3 in DNA: TGCGCCAGCAGCCAAGATTCCAGCTTCCTCACAGATACGCAGTATTTT. Protein sequence: CASSQDSSFLTDTQYF.

The chain has TRBV30 and TRBJ1-4, with TRBD1 identical over 8 bases. Germline CDR1 GTSNPN, CDR2 SVGIG (reference sequence). CDR3 length: 14 residues. With 3 bases clipped from V and 10 bases from J, the junction kept 10 bases outside the gene matches. Here the CDR3 DNA reads TGTGCCTGGAGCGCAACAGGGGGATTTGGAAAACTGTTTTTT. Its translation: CAWSATGGFGKLFF.

The chain couples TRBV6-5 to TRBJ2-7; 12 nucleotides match TRBD1. V lost 4 bases to trimming and J lost 4 bases; unmatched junction nucleotides: 8. This CDR3 has 16 residues. Germline lookup yields CDR1 MNHEY and CDR2 SVGAGI. This chain's CDR3 is CASSSSGTGGGYEQYF. CDR3 DNA sequence: TGTGCCAGCAGTTCCTCTGGGACAGGGGGCGGTTACGAGCAGTACTTC.

This chain uses TRBV6-4 with TRBJ1-2, with TRBD1 matching 9 bases. V lost 6 bases, J lost 4 bases, and 9 bases stayed unmatched. The germline V gene has CDR1 MRHNA and CDR2 SNTAGT. There are 15 residues in the CDR3. CDR3: CASRPGQGILYGYTF. The CDR3 DNA reads as TGTGCCAGCAGACCGGGACAGGGAATCCTCTATGGCTACACCTTC.

The chain joins TRBV2 to TRBJ2-5, with 9 bases that match TRBD2. CDR3 length equals 14 residues. In germline, CDR1 is SNHLY, CDR2 FYNNEI. Trimming took 7 bases from V and 1 from J; bases not matched to a gene: 4. CDR3 nucleotide sequence: TGTGCCAGCAACCTAGCGGGAACCCAAGAGACCCAGTACTTC. Residues: CASNLAGTQETQYF.

The J gene is TRBJ2-1, the V gene TRBV7-4, with D hard to call. CDR3 length: 13 amino acids. V was shortened by 3 bases and J by 4 bases, with 7 bases between the two germline ends. Germline-derived CDR1 and CDR2 are SGHVT and SQSDAQ. CDR3 sequence: CASSFGRYNEQFF. CDR3 DNA sequence: TGTGCCAGCAGCTTCGGCAGATACAATGAGCAGTTCTTC.